Reported below is one T cell receptor beta chain. Its target is unknown. A multiplex PCR was run with 60 Vbeta primers and 13 Jbeta primers. Data came from immunoSEQ multiplex PCR; TCRdb stores just in-frame clones and leaves some out. The sample lists 100,000 to 150,000 clones; 80% to 85% were seen once. V lost 8 bases to trimming and J lost 5 bases; unmatched junction nucleotides: 7. The V gene's germline CDR1 is SGHNT and CDR2 YENEEA. The CDR3 loop spans 15 amino acids. This entry comes from a study of cytomegalovirus exposure and HLA in healthy donors. Study-wide results and limits: Because they were indistinguishable, some V segments, including TRBV6-2 and TRBV6-3, were excluded. The authors enumerated 150 to 200 TCR beta chains as linked to cytomegalovirus. In a later analysis, V- and J-gene trimming of beta chains associated with a DCLRE1C missense variant, replicated independently. Rarity held for most TCR sequences, but there were some public TCRs that occurred in many donors.

This chain links TRBV11-3 with TRBJ1-6; 9 bases align to TRBD1. Material: PBMCs. The receptor's source is a woman in her thirties in good health and CMV-seronegative. This chain's CDR3 is CASAGQGLDNSPLHF. DNA for the CDR3: TGTGCCAGCGCCGGACAGGGGTTGGATAATTCACCCCTCCACTTT.